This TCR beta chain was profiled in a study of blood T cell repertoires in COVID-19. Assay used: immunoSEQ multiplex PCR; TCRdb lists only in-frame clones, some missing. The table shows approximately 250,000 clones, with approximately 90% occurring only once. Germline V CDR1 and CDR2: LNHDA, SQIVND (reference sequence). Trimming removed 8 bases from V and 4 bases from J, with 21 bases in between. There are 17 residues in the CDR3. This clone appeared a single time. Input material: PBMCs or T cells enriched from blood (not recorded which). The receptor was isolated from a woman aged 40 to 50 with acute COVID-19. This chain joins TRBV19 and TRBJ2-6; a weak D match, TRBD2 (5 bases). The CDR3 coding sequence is TGTGCCAGTGGTTTATTAGAGGGCCTCAGGGGGGCCAACGTCCTGACTTTC. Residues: CASGLLEGLRGANVLTF.